A selection of T cell receptor beta chains follows, all from one sample in a study of molecular identifiers for immune sequencing clone quantification. TCRdb processed the PCR reads anew with MiXCR; each CDR3 protein has one entry. Among about 320,000 distinct CDR3 sequences listed, 24% were seen once. Sequenced material: naive CD8+ T cells from blood, with Jurkat cell RNA spiked in. The receptors derive from a human donor in good health. Some libraries in this study had Jurkat cell RNA spiked in. Each CDR3 is given with its conserved first and last residue. The order of the fields is CDR3 DNA, CDR3 protein, clone size, J gene, V gene, D gene. D genes are given only for firm matches. Rows may omit the clone size; those that give it use once, few, many or a size class.

DNA: TGTGCCAGCAGTTTAAGGGTGGGCGCGTATCAGCCCCAGCATTTT
CDR3: CASSLRVGAYQPQHF
size: -
J: TRBJ1-5
V: TRBV28
D: -

DNA: TGCAGCGTTTTGGAGGGATCGACAGATACGCAGTATTTT
CDR3: CSVLEGSTDTQYF
size: many
J: TRBJ2-3
V: TRBV29-1
D: -

DNA: TGTGCCACCAGCAGAGATGGGTACCTTAGCTCCTACGAGCAGTACTTC
CDR3: CATSRDGYLSSYEQYF
size: few
J: TRBJ2-7
V: TRBV15
D: -

DNA: TGTGCCAGCAGTTTGACACTTAACTATGGCTACACCTTC
CDR3: CASSLTLNYGYTF
size: many
J: TRBJ1-2
V: TRBV28
D: -

DNA: TGCAGCGTGGTAACTTTAAGACAGGCCGCCGGAGATACGCAGTATTTT
CDR3: CSVVTLRQAAGDTQYF
size: many
J: TRBJ2-3
V: TRBV29-1
D: -

DNA: TGTGCCAGCAGTACAGGGATCACTGAAGCTTTCTTT
CDR3: CASSTGITEAFF
size: many
J: TRBJ1-1
V: TRBV6-1
D: -

DNA: TGTGCCAGCAGTTTTGGGACCGGGGAGCTGTTTTTT
CDR3: CASSFGTGELFF
size: many
J: TRBJ2-2
V: TRBV12-3/TRBV12-4
D: -

DNA: TGTGCCAGCACCGGTCTGCGGAGCAGCTCCTACGAGCAGTACTTC
CDR3: CASTGLRSSSYEQYF
size: few
J: TRBJ2-7
V: TRBV28
D: -

DNA: TGTGCCAGCGGACAGGGAGGGGTTGTAAGCAATCAGCCCCAGCATTTT
CDR3: CASGQGGVVSNQPQHF
size: few
J: TRBJ1-5
V: TRBV27
D: TRBD1

DNA: TGTGCCAGCAGTGGACTAGCGGGAGGAGAGTACAATGAGCAGTTCTTC
CDR3: CASSGLAGGEYNEQFF
size: -
J: TRBJ2-1
V: TRBV6-5
D: TRBD2

DNA: TGTGCCAGCAGCTTAGGGTCAGGCTACGAGCGGTACTTC
CDR3: CASSLGSGYERYF
size: -
J: TRBJ2-7
V: TRBV11-2
D: -

DNA: TGCGCCAGCAGCCATGGTCAAGCGGGGAGCTCCTACGAGCAGTACTTC
CDR3: CASSHGQAGSSYEQYF
size: few
J: TRBJ2-7
V: TRBV5-1
D: TRBD2

DNA: TGTGCCAGCTGCTCCGGGACGAGCTCCTACGAGCAGTACTTC
CDR3: CASCSGTSSYEQYF
size: -
J: TRBJ2-7
V: TRBV5-6
D: -

DNA: TGTGCCAGCAGTTACTCGGACCAAAACATTCAGTACTTC
CDR3: CASSYSDQNIQYF
size: few
J: TRBJ2-4
V: TRBV6-6
D: -

DNA: TGTGCCAGTAGTAGGGACCCGGCCTACGAGCAGTACTTC
CDR3: CASSRDPAYEQYF
size: -
J: TRBJ2-7
V: TRBV19
D: -

DNA: TGTGCCAGCAGTTACTCGTCCTTATGGGGGAGCCCCTACGAGCAGTACTTC
CDR3: CASSYSSLWGSPYEQYF
size: few
J: TRBJ2-7
V: TRBV6-5
D: -